This T cell receptor beta chain stems from a study of T cells after yellow fever vaccination. This clonotype has a handful of counts. Its target is not known. The CDR3 is 15 amino acids. J gave up 3 bases and V 5 bases, and 5 bases lay outside the gene matches. Generation of TCR cDNA used 5'RACE template switching (which added a universal primer site and UMIs). One entry per CDR3 protein results from TCRdb running MiXCR on the 5' RACE reads. The sample shows 360,000 or so distinct CDR3 sequences, roughly 11% of them seen only once. Whole-study findings and limits: Clonotypes shared by both compartments, CD4 and CD8, made up a small share.

The chain carries TRBV12-3 or TRBV12-4 and TRBJ2-2; 8 nucleotides align to TRBD2. Material: PBMCs, obtained on the day of the first yellow fever vaccination. This TCR was sampled from a young man who received the YFV17D yellow fever vaccine. CDR3 loop: CASSPRGGDTGELFF. Written as DNA, the CDR3 is TGTGCCAGCAGTCCCCGGGGGGGCGACACCGGGGAGCTGTTTTTT.